Below, 27 T cell receptor beta chains from the same sample are listed, as sequenced in a study of T cell responses to AZD1222 COVID-19 vaccine. Generated by immunoSEQ multiplex PCR, the TCRdb table keeps only in-frame clones and is missing some. This table holds roughly 100,000 clones, about 90% found once. The sequences come from peripheral blood, collected 28 days after the second AZD1222 dose. These receptors were taken from an adult who received the AZD1222 COVID-19 vaccine.

The chain joins TRBV2 to TRBJ2-7, with TRBD1 identical over 11 bases. The V gene end was trimmed by 5 bases and the J gene end by 1 base; junction bases not matched to a gene: 7. Germline loops: CDR1 SNHLY, CDR2 FYNNEI. The CDR3 consists of 16 residues. This CDR3 reads CASSHRRDRGSYEQYF. The CDR3 DNA follows: TGTGCCAGCAGTCACCGGAGGGACAGGGGGTCCTACGAGCAGTACTTC.

The CDR3 sequence: CASSTEMNTEAFF. CDR3 nucleotide sequence: TGTGCCAGCTCAACCGAGATGAACACTGAAGCTTTCTTT. This chain links TRBV18 with TRBJ1-1; D is unclear. This CDR3 region has 13 residues. CDR1 KGHSH and CDR2 LQKENI come from the germline V gene. The V end lost 5 bases, the J end lost 0 bases, and 7 bases lay between the germline ends.

This chain connects TRBV5-1 to TRBJ1-1; TRBD1 matches at 8 bases. V trimming: 6 bases; J trimming: 2 bases; junction bases outside the gene matches: 3. The germline V gene has CDR1 SGHRS and CDR2 YFSETQ. CDR3 length: 13 residues. This chain's CDR3 is CASTQGANTEAFF. CDR3 nucleotide sequence: TGCGCCAGCACCCAGGGGGCTAACACTGAAGCTTTCTTT.

The genes are TRBV5-1 and TRBJ2-3, with D hard to call. The CDR3 contains 15 residues. Germline lookup yields CDR1 SGHRS and CDR2 YFSETQ. V gave up 0 bases and J gave up 0 bases, with 8 bases separating them. CDR3 bases: TGCGCCAGCAGCTTGGATCCCACTAGCACAGATACGCAGTATTTT. Residues: CASSLDPTSTDTQYF.

The genes are TRBV30 and TRBJ2-7; D call uncertain. Germline CDR1 GTSNPN, CDR2 SVGIG (reference sequence). The CDR3 extends over 15 amino acids. Trimming removed 3 bases at V and 3 bases at J, with 18 bases between. The CDR3 reads CAWSVRGSSFYEQYF. CDR3 nucleotide sequence: TGTGCCTGGAGCGTACGTGGCAGCTCATTCTACGAGCAGTACTTC.

Relative to its sample, this clone is medium-sized (0.01 to 0.1%). The genes are TRBV6-2 or TRBV6-3 and TRBJ2-1; 7 positions agree with TRBD2. V gave up 5 bases and J gave up 7 bases; unmatched junction bases: 11. Germline V CDR1 and CDR2: MNHEY, SVGEGT. The CDR3 runs 15 residues. CDR3 bases: TGTGCCAGCAGTCGGGACTCTGGGAGGGCAAATGAGCAGTTCTTC. Translating gives CASSRDSGRANEQFF.

This clone was seen once. The chain uses TRBV4-3 and TRBJ1-4, with D unresolved. The CDR3 extends over 15 amino acids. Trimming cost V 5 bases and J 1 base, with 11 bases left between them. Germline assignment: CDR1 LGHNA and CDR2 YSLEER. DNA for the CDR3: TGCGCCAGCAGCGTAAGCATGGGAACTAATGAAAAACTGTTTTTT. Encoded protein: CASSVSMGTNEKLFF.

The V call is TRBV6-4, the J call TRBJ2-7; D remains unclear. Germline values: CDR1 MRHNA, CDR2 SNTAGT. V gave up 2 bases and J gave up 6 bases, with 14 bases separating them. The CDR3 runs to 14 residues. CDR3: CASSDTRAPGEQYF. The CDR3 DNA reads as TGTGCCAGCAGTGACACTCGGGCCCCAGGCGAGCAGTACTTC.

The chain joins TRBV24-1 to TRBJ2-7; 8 bases map to TRBD1. Germline lookup yields CDR1 KGHDR and CDR2 SFDVKD. The J segment lost 4 bases and the V segment lost 3 bases, leaving 10 bases of the junction unmatched. This CDR3 has 16 amino acids. CDR3 sequence: CATSDRGTGSGYEQYF. The CDR3 nucleotides are TGTGCCACCAGTGATCGAGGGACAGGTTCCGGGTACGAGCAGTACTTC.

The genes are TRBV7-2 and TRBJ1-2; 7 bases are shared with TRBD1. Germline V gene sequence: CDR1 SGHTA, CDR2 FQGNSA. V lost 5 bases, J lost 2 bases, and 2 bases stayed unmatched. The CDR3 covers 13 residues. In DNA, the CDR3 is TGTGCCAGCAGCGCGGGACAGAACTATGGCTACACCTTC. Translated: CASSAGQNYGYTF.

The chain carries TRBV7-9 and TRBJ2-1; 7 nucleotides line up with TRBD1. This CDR3 region has 15 residues. Germline CDR1 and CDR2: SEHNR and FQNEAQ (reference sequence). The V segment lost 4 bases and the J segment 5 bases; nucleotides outside the gene matches: 8. The CDR3 DNA follows: TGTGCCAGCAGCTACCCCACAGGGGTGGACAATGAGCAGTTCTTC. Translation gives CASSYPTGVDNEQFF.

The chain recombines TRBV27 with TRBJ1-3; D ambiguous. CDR1 is MNHEY, CDR2 SMNVEV, per germline (reference sequence). CDR3 length: 16 amino acids. V dropped 6 bases and J dropped 0 bases, with 15 bases sitting between them. This chain's CDR3 is CASSPSDPFSGNTIYF. As DNA, the CDR3 is TGTGCCAGCAGCCCATCTGACCCGTTCTCTGGAAACACCATATATTTT.

The sample holds one count of this clone. The genes are TRBV9 and TRBJ2-7; no clear D. The CDR3 extends over 13 amino acids. Trimming took 1 base from V and 6 from J, leaving 11 bases between them. The germline V gene has CDR1 SGDLS and CDR2 YYNGEE. CDR3 sequence reads: CASSVPGSTEQYF. DNA for the CDR3: TGTGCCAGCAGCGTACCTGGCAGCACCGAGCAGTACTTC.

V gene TRBV7-2 combines with J gene TRBJ2-1; D possibly matches TRBD1 or TRBD2 (5 bases each). Germline V gives CDR1 SGHTA, CDR2 FQGNSA. Trimming cost V 4 bases and J 7 bases, with 17 bases left between them. CDR3 length: 15 residues. DNA for the CDR3: TGTGCCAGCAGCTGGCCGGGACGAGGGATAAATGAGCAGTTCTTC. This encodes CASSWPGRGINEQFF.

This clone showed up just a few times. The CDR3 sequence: CASSWAENTEAFF. DNA of the CDR3: TGTGCCAGCAGCTGGGCGGAGAACACTGAAGCTTTCTTT. V is TRBV7-8 and J is TRBJ1-1; D ambiguous. Germline CDR1 reads SGHVS; CDR2 reads FQNEAQ. Trimming removed 4 bases from V and 1 base from J, with 7 bases in between. CDR3 length: 13 residues. Combining the CDR3 with reference TRBV7-8 and TRBJ1-1 gives the whole variable domain GAGVSQSPRYKVAKRGQDVALRCDPISGHVSLFWYQQALGQGPEFLTYFQNEAQLDKSGLPSDRFFAERPEGSVSTLKIQRTQQEDSAVYLCASSWAENTEAFFGQGTRLTVV.

The chain links TRBV3-1 (or the pseudogene TRBV3-2) to TRBJ1-2; D perhaps matches TRBD1 (5 bases). Trimming removed 0 bases from V and 5 bases from J, with 16 bases in between. CDR3 size: 16 residues. Germline V gives CDR1 LGHDT, CDR2 YNNKEL (reference sequence). CDR3 DNA: TGTGCCAGCAGCCAAGAGGTAGGGACTTCGAGGTATGGCTACACCTTC. Translating gives CASSQEVGTSRYGYTF.

The rearrangement joins TRBV7-9 to TRBJ2-3, with TRBD2 as a possible D gene (6 bases). Germline loops: CDR1 SEHNR, CDR2 FQNEAQ (reference sequence). This CDR3 is built from 18 residues. V dropped 4 bases and J dropped 0 bases, with 20 bases sitting between them. The CDR3 sequence is CASSSWGWSGVSTDTQYF. In nucleotides, the CDR3 is TGTGCCAGCAGCTCGTGGGGTTGGTCGGGGGTGAGCACAGATACGCAGTATTTT. Full variable domain (outside the CDR3, taken from reference TRBV7-9 and TRBJ2-3): DTGVSQNPRHKITKRGQNVTFRCDPISEHNRLYWYRQTLGQGPEFLTYFQNEAQLEKSRLLSDRFSAERPKGSFSTLEIQRTEQGDSAMYLCASSSWGWSGVSTDTQYFGPGTRLTVL.

This clone has a count of ten or more. Here the CDR3 DNA reads TGCCCCACCAGCCCACAGGGGGCAATCTACAATGAGCAGTTCTTC. Its translation is CPTSPQGAIYNEQFF. V usage is TRBV4-1 and J usage is TRBJ2-1; 9 bases match TRBD1. In germline, CDR1 is MGHRA, CDR2 YSYEKL. This CDR3 contains 15 residues.

The chain joins TRBV9 to TRBJ2-2, with 12 positions matching TRBD1. Trimming removed 2 bases from V and 14 bases from J; junction bases left unmatched: 4. This CDR3 contains 13 residues. The germline V gene has CDR1 SGDLS and CDR2 YYNGEE. CDR3 protein: CASSVGTGGELFF. The CDR3 DNA reads as TGTGCCAGCAGCGTGGGGACAGGGGGCGAACTGTTTTTT.

This sequence joins TRBV6-5 and TRBJ1-3, with a weak D call TRBD1 (5 bases). V lost 11 bases, J lost 4 bases, and 21 bases lay in between. Per the germline V gene, CDR1 is MNHEY and CDR2 is SVGAGI. The CDR3 consists of 15 residues. The CDR3 DNA follows: TGTGCCGGGGCTAGGGTTGCTAGTTTGGGAAACACCATATATTTT. Its translation: CAGARVASLGNTIYF.

The chain is built from TRBV6-2 or TRBV6-3 and TRBJ2-1; 9 nucleotides line up with TRBD2. V shed 0 bases and J 6 bases; nucleotides not matched to a gene: 12. This CDR3 is 18 amino acids long. Germline CDR1 reads MNHEY; CDR2 reads SVGEGT. The CDR3 here is CASSYSLLAGGLGNEQFF. The CDR3, as DNA: TGTGCCAGCAGTTACTCCCTCTTGGCGGGGGGGCTGGGCAATGAGCAGTTCTTC.

A single count supports this clone. This sequence joins TRBV6-2 or TRBV6-3 and TRBJ2-1, with no clear D. The CDR3 runs to 15 residues. Trimming took 0 bases from V and 0 from J, leaving 6 bases between them. Germline V gene data show CDR1 as MNHEY and CDR2 as SVGEGT. In DNA form, the CDR3 reads TGTGCCAGCAGTTACTCGAGAAGCTCCTACAATGAGCAGTTCTTC. Residues: CASSYSRSSYNEQFF.

The gene calls are TRBV3-1 (or the pseudogene TRBV3-2) and TRBJ2-2; 9 bases are a match to TRBD1. Germline V gene sequence: CDR1 LGHDT, CDR2 YNNKEL (reference sequence). V lost 6 bases, J lost 1 base, and 12 bases stayed unmatched. This CDR3 region has 18 residues. CDR3 loop: CASRCPGTGSLNTGELFF. The CDR3 DNA sequence: TGTGCCAGCAGATGTCCCGGGACAGGGTCCCTGAACACCGGGGAGCTGTTTTTT.

This rearrangement joins TRBV12-3 or TRBV12-4 to TRBJ1-2; TRBD1 matches 7 bases. The CDR3 is made up of 13 amino acids. Unmatched junction bases numbered 5, after V lost 3 bases and J lost 7 bases. The CDR3 DNA reads as TGTGCCAGCAGTTTGGAGGGGGCTCGTGGCTACACCTTC. This sequence encodes CASSLEGARGYTF.

V is TRBV14 and J is TRBJ1-5; D might be TRBD1 (5 bases). The germline gives CDR1 SGHDN, CDR2 FVKESK. The V end lost 0 bases, the J end lost 6 bases, and 15 bases lay between the germline ends. The CDR3 is made up of 16 amino acids. This CDR3 is CASSQDGGGCGQPQHF. The CDR3 coding sequence is TGTGCCAGCAGCCAAGATGGGGGAGGGTGCGGTCAGCCCCAGCATTTT.

The J gene is TRBJ2-5, the V gene TRBV11-2; weak D call: TRBD2 (5 bases). Germline assignment: CDR1 SGHAT and CDR2 FQNNGV. This CDR3 region has 15 residues. Deletions cut 5 bases from V and 1 base from J, with 14 bases between. Here the CDR3 reads CASSRRTRRQETQYF. The CDR3 bases are TGTGCCAGCAGCCGGCGGACTCGCCGCCAAGAGACCCAGTACTTC. Filled out from reference TRBV11-2 and TRBJ2-5, the complete variable domain reads EAGVAQSPRYKIIEKRQSVAFWCNPISGHATLYWYQQILGQGPKLLIQFQNNGVVDDSQLPKDRFSAERLKGVDSTLKIQPAKLEDSAVYLCASSRRTRRQETQYFGPGTRLLVL.

V gene TRBV6-5 combines with J gene TRBJ1-1; possibly TRBD1 for D (5 bases). CDR3 length equals 14 residues. Deletions cut 5 bases from V and 4 bases from J, with 14 bases between. Germline CDR1 is MNHEY and CDR2 is SVGAGI. The CDR3 DNA is TGTGCCAGCAGTCAAAACCGACAGCCCACTGAAGCTTTCTTT. It encodes CASSQNRQPTEAFF.